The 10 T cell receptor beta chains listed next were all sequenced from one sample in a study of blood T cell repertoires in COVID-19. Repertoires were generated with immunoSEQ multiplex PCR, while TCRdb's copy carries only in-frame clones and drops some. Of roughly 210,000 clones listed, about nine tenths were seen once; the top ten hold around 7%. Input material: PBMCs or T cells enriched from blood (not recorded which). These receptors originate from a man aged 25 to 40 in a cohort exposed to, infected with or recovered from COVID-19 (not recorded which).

CDR3 nucleotide sequence: TGTGCCAGCAGTTCCCCCCCTCTAGCGGTACTTACCTACGAGCAGTACTTC. It codes for CASSSPPLAVLTYEQYF. The J gene is TRBJ2-7, the V gene TRBV28; TRBD2 matches at 7 bases. There are 17 residues in the CDR3. The germline gives CDR1 MDHEN, CDR2 SYDVKM. The junction had 14 bases not matched to a gene; V was cut back by 4 bases and J by 2 bases.

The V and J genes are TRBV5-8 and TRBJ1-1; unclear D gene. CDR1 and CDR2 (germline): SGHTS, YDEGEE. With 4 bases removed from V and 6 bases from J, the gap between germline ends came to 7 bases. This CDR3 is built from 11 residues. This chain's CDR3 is CASSVRAEAFF. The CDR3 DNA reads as TGTGCCAGCAGCGTGAGGGCTGAAGCTTTCTTT.

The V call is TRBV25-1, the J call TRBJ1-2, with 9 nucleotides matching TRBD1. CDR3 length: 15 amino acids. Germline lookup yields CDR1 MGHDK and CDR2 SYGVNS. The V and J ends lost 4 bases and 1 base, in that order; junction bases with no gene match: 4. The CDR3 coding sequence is TGTGCCAGCAGTGTACAGGGGGCGCTTAACTATGGCTACACCTTC. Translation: CASSVQGALNYGYTF.

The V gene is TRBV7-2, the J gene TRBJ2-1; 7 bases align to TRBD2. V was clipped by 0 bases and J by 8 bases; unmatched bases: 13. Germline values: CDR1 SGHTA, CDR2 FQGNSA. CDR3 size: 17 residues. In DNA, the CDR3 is TGTGCCAGCAGCTTAGCCCTGAGGCAGGGAGGGTCATATGAGCAGTTCTTC. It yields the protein CASSLALRQGGSYEQFF.

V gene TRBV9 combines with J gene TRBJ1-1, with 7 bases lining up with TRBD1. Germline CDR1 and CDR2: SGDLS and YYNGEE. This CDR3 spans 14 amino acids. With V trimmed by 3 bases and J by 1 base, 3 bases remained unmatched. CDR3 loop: CASSGRQGNTEAFF. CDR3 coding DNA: TGTGCCAGCAGCGGCCGACAGGGGAACACTGAAGCTTTCTTT.

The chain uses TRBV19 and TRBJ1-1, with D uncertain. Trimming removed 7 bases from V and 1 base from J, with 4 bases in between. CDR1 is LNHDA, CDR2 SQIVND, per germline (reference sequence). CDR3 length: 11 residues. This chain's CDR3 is CASTRNTEAFF. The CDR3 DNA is TGTGCCAGTACCCGGAACACTGAAGCTTTCTTT.

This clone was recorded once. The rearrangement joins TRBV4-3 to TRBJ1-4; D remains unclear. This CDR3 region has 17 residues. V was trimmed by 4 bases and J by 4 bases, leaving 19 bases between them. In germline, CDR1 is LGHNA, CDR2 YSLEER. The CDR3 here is CASSPGNRVIDNEKLFF. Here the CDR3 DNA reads TGCGCCAGCAGCCCCGGGAATCGGGTCATAGATAATGAAAAACTGTTTTTT.

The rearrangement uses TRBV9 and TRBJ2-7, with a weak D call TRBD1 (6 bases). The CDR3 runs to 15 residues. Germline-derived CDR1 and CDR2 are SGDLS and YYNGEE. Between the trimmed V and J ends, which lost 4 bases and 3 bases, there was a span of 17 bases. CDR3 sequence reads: CASSPDSTTFYEQYF. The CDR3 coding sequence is TGTGCCAGCAGCCCGGACAGCACTACCTTCTACGAGCAGTACTTC.

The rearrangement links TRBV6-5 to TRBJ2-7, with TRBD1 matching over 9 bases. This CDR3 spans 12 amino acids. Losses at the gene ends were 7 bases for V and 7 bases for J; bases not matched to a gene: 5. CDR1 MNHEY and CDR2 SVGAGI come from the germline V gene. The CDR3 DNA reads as TGTGCCAGCATACAGGGGGCAAGAGAGCAGTACTTC. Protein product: CASIQGAREQYF.

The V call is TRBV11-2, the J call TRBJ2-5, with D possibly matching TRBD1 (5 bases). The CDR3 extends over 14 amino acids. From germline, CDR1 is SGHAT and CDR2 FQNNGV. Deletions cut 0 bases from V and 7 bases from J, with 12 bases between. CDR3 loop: CASSLEVGRGTQYF. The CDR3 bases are TGTGCCAGCAGCTTAGAGGTGGGGCGAGGGACCCAGTACTTC.